The next 5 T cell receptor beta chains were all read from a single sample in a study of beta chain features in type 1 diabetes. Expressed TCRB transcripts were sequenced, since all the RNA that had been isolated was reverse transcribed. Sequencing was performed with immunoSEQ multiplex PCR; in TCRdb, only in-frame clones are kept and a portion is missing. The table lists around 400,000 clones, less than 15% of them singletons, with about 0.02% in the top ten. The sequencing input was naive CD4+ T cells from blood. The receptors originated from a woman between 18 and 30 years old in good health.

The gene calls are TRBV4-2 and TRBJ2-1, with a weak D call TRBD1 (6 bases). The CDR3 length is 16 residues. From germline, CDR1 is LGHNA and CDR2 YNFKEQ. V shed 0 bases and J shed 4 bases, with 13 bases lying between them. CDR3 bases: TGTGCCAGCAGCCAAGATTTAGGGGGAGTTTACAATGAGCAGTTCTTC. Translating gives CASSQDLGGVYNEQFF.

This chain uses TRBV18 with TRBJ1-2, with a possible D match to TRBD1 (6 bases). Per the germline V gene, CDR1 is KGHSH and CDR2 is LQKENI. The CDR3 has 14 residues. Trimming cost V 2 bases and J 8 bases, with 15 bases left between them. The CDR3 bases are TGTGCCAGCTCACCAACGGACAGAAGGGGCGGCTACACCTTC. It translates to CASSPTDRRGGYTF.

To note about this clone: This sample also contains other DNA sequences that code for the same CDR3. The V gene is TRBV5-1, the J gene TRBJ2-1; no firm D call. The V and J ends lost 2 bases and 5 bases respectively, with 2 bases between them. CDR1 is SGHRS and CDR2 is YFSETQ in the germline V gene. This CDR3 contains 11 residues. The CDR3 DNA reads TGCGCCAGCAGCTTCAACAATGAGCAGTTCTTC. Its protein product is CASSFNNEQFF. Filled out from reference TRBV5-1 and TRBJ2-1, the complete variable domain reads KAGVTQTPRYLIKTRGQQVTLSCSPISGHRSVSWYQQTPGQGLQFLFEYFSETQRNKGNFPGRFSGRQFSNSRSEMNVSTLELGDSALYLCASSFNNEQFFGPGTRLTVL.

As for this clone: This sample includes further DNA sequences coding for the same CDR3. The chain employs TRBV19 and TRBJ2-2, with D possibly TRBD1 on 6 matching bases. Between the trimmed V and J ends, which lost 6 bases and 1 base, there was a span of 9 bases. The CDR3 runs 14 residues. CDR1 is LNHDA and CDR2 is SQIVND in the germline V gene (reference sequence). CDR3 region: CASSTGQNTGELFF. In DNA form, the CDR3 reads TGTGCCAGTAGCACGGGACAGAACACCGGGGAGCTGTTTTTT.

This chain connects TRBV10-3 to TRBJ2-7; TRBD2 matches at 8 bases. Germline V gives CDR1 ENHRY, CDR2 SYGVKD. The CDR3 has 14 amino acids. The ends lost 6 bases at V and 5 bases at J; junction bases unmatched: 9. The CDR3 loop reads CAIREASGSHEQYF. The CDR3 DNA reads TGTGCCATCAGGGAAGCCAGCGGGAGTCACGAGCAGTACTTC.